A single sample is the source of the 15 T cell receptor beta chains below, sequenced in a study of regulatory T cells in long-lasting Graves disease. Time point here: newly diagnosed GD, antithyroid drugs for less than 3 months. PBMC-derived RNA was used for the TCR library. To make TCR beta libraries, researchers used iRepertoire HTBI primers and Arm-PCR of CDR3 regions. TCRdb redid the calling of the multiplex PCR reads with MiXCR, one entry per CDR3 protein. The table shows around 480,000 distinct CDR3 sequences, with roughly a sixth occurring only once. The sample was also linked to a second study, of T cells in Graves' hyperthyroidism and ophthalmopathy.

Sequenced here: peripheral blood mononuclear cells (PBMCs), sampled at new diagnosis, from a patient treated with antithyroid drugs. The receptors shown here come from a woman aged 40-65 years with Graves disease.

This clonotype has only a few counts. The chain couples TRBV6-1 to TRBJ2-7; D gene uncertain. The CDR3 length is 14 residues. CDR1 MNHNS and CDR2 SASEGT come from the germline V gene. V was pared by 1 base and J by 1 base, with 8 bases between. CDR3: CASSEVGKSYEQYF. Here the CDR3 DNA reads TGTGCCAGCAGTGAAGTGGGGAAATCCTACGAGCAGTACTTC.

This clonotype was detected many times. The V call is TRBV27, the J call TRBJ2-7; D is tentatively TRBD1 or TRBD2 (5 bases each). Germline values: CDR1 MNHEY, CDR2 SMNVEV (reference sequence). The germline V and J ends were trimmed by 2 bases and 3 bases, with 20 bases remaining between them. The CDR3 contains 17 residues. The CDR3 bases are TGTGCCAGCAGTTTAAAGGGGACCCGCGCCGCTTTCTACGAGCAGTACTTC. Its translation: CASSLKGTRAAFYEQYF.

This clonotype was detected many times. The V and J genes are TRBV30 and TRBJ1-1, with TRBD1 identical over 9 bases. In germline, CDR1 is GTSNPN, CDR2 SVGIG (reference sequence). The J segment lost 10 bases and the V segment lost 0 bases, leaving 3 bases of the junction unmatched. The CDR3 has 12 amino acids. Here the CDR3 DNA reads TGTGCCTGGAGTGTGGGACAGGGTGTAGCTTTCTTT. Translation gives CAWSVGQGVAFF. Combining the CDR3 with reference TRBV30 and TRBJ1-1 gives the whole variable domain SQTIHQWPATLVQPVGSPLSLECTVEGTSNPNLYWYRQAAGRGLQLLFYSVGIGQISSEVPQNLSASRPQDRQFILSSKKLLLSDSGFYLCAWSVGQGVAFFGQGTRLTVV.

This chain connects TRBV2 to TRBJ2-3, with D possibly matching TRBD1 (6 bases). Trimming stripped 7 bases from V and 4 bases from J, with 15 bases between. This CDR3 is built from 14 residues. From germline, CDR1 is SNHLY and CDR2 FYNNEI. CDR3 protein: CASKWVEGADTQYF. CDR3 DNA sequence: TGTGCCAGCAAGTGGGTAGAGGGGGCAGATACGCAGTATTTT.

The chain employs TRBV6-1 and TRBJ1-1; TRBD1 aligns across 9 bases. This CDR3 spans 17 amino acids. CDR1 MNHNS and CDR2 SASEGT come from the germline V gene. V shed 6 bases and J 6 bases; nucleotides not matched to a gene: 17. In DNA, the CDR3 is TGTGCCAGCAGCCAAGTTTTCATAGGACAGGGGTTCTCTGAAGCTTTCTTT. Protein: CASSQVFIGQGFSEAFF.

The chain employs TRBV18 and TRBJ2-7; 13 nucleotides align to TRBD2. CDR1 KGHSH and CDR2 LQKENI come from the germline V gene. V gave up 3 bases and J gave up 3 bases; unmatched junction bases: 11. The CDR3 is 18 amino acids. Written as DNA, the CDR3 is TGTGCCAGCTCACCGTGGACTAGCGGGGGCCTCCCAAGCTACGAGCAGTACTTC. Its protein product is CASSPWTSGGLPSYEQYF.

At least ten counts were recorded for this clonotype. As DNA, the CDR3 is TGTGCCAGCAGCACGACAGGGGGCGATTACAATGAGCAGTTCTTC. It is translated as CASSTTGGDYNEQFF. The chain couples TRBV7-3 to TRBJ2-1, with TRBD1 matching over 10 bases. CDR3 length: 15 amino acids. The trim removed 5 bases at V and 4 bases at J, leaving 5 bases unmatched. Germline V gene sequence: CDR1 SGHTA, CDR2 FQGTGA.

With regard to this clonotype: A read error may explain this, as a much larger clone is one base away. The chain has TRBV5-1 and TRBJ1-4; D not resolved. Between the trimmed V and J ends, which lost 1 base and 6 bases, there was a span of 7 bases. In germline, CDR1 is SGHRS, CDR2 YFSETQ. CDR3 size: 13 residues. The CDR3 sequence: CASSLIGDEKLFF. The CDR3 DNA reads TGCGCCAGCAGCTTGATAGGAGATGAAAAACTGTTTTTT.

In its sample, this clonotype was seen many times. The rearrangement joins TRBV2 to TRBJ1-6, with TRBD1 as a possible D gene (5 bases). CDR1 is SNHLY, CDR2 FYNNEI, per germline. The V and J ends lost 3 bases and 7 bases respectively, with 10 bases between them. The CDR3 contains 14 residues. The CDR3 is CASSDQGSNSPLHF. The DNA of the CDR3 is TGTGCCAGCAGTGACCAGGGATCGAATTCACCCCTCCACTTT.

This clonotype occurred a few times. The gene calls are TRBV11-2 and TRBJ1-1; D gene ambiguous. Germline V gives CDR1 SGHAT, CDR2 FQNNGV. Trimming shortened V by 5 bases and J by 1 base, and 17 bases separated the two germline ends. This CDR3 has 16 residues. CDR3 in amino acids: CASSTPTGPPNTEAFF. Written as DNA, the CDR3 is TGTGCCAGCAGCACACCCACGGGTCCTCCGAACACTGAAGCTTTCTTT.

Concerning this clonotype itself: This likely came from a read error, as a far larger clone is one base away. The gene calls are TRBV28 and TRBJ2-1; D gene unclear. Germline CDR1 and CDR2: MDHEN and SYDVKM. V lost 5 bases to trimming and J lost 10 bases, with 18 bases between them. The CDR3 sequence is 14 residues long. CDR3 sequence reads: CASSPPVRTYEQFF. CDR3 DNA sequence: TGTGCCAGCAGTCCGCCGGTCCGTACCTACGAGCAGTTCTTC.

The rearrangement uses TRBV28 and TRBJ2-7; 9 bases fit TRBD2. Germline assignment: CDR1 MDHEN and CDR2 SYDVKM. The J segment lost 2 bases and the V segment lost 7 bases, leaving 15 bases of the junction unmatched. The length of the CDR3 is 17 residues. The CDR3 sequence is CASTPQRRGGQTYEQYF. CDR3 in DNA: TGTGCCAGCACTCCGCAGCGGCGGGGGGGGCAGACCTACGAGCAGTACTTC.

In this sample, this clonotype turned up many times. The V call is TRBV30, the J call TRBJ1-1; D is unresolved. Trimming pared 1 base from V and 8 bases from J, leaving 11 bases between. CDR1 is GTSNPN, CDR2 SVGIG, per germline (reference sequence). The CDR3 sequence is 12 residues long. The CDR3 region is CAWSGWRGEAFF. CDR3 coding DNA: TGTGCCTGGAGTGGATGGAGAGGGGAAGCTTTCTTT.

This clonotype showed up many times. This rearrangement joins TRBV28 to TRBJ2-3, with 7 bases fitting TRBD2. Germline V gene data show CDR1 as MDHEN and CDR2 as SYDVKM. Trimming took 4 bases from V and 3 from J; bases not matched to a gene: 4. The CDR3 has 14 residues. The CDR3, as DNA: TGTGCCAGCAGTTGGCGGGGGTCGACAGATACGCAGTATTTT. Encoded protein: CASSWRGSTDTQYF.

This sequence joins TRBV5-1 and TRBJ1-2, with D uncertain. Trimming took off 6 bases at V and 6 bases at J, with 21 bases between the two ends. Germline loops: CDR1 SGHRS, CDR2 YFSETQ. The length of the CDR3 is 15 residues. The CDR3 coding sequence is TGCGCCAGCAACGACGGGTCGGTTACTCTTGATGGCTACACCTTC. This codes for CASNDGSVTLDGYTF.